A single sample gave rise to the 4 T cell receptor beta chains below, sequenced in a study of blood T cell repertoires in COVID-19. The repertoire was sequenced with immunoSEQ multiplex PCR; TCRdb's copy has only in-frame clones and lacks some. The top ten clones hold around 1.1% of a sample with some 400,000 clones, around 84% of them seen once. Material for sequencing was peripheral blood. The receptors derive from a human donor with acute or convalescent COVID-19. The donor label of this sample is uncertain.

The chain uses TRBV25-1 and TRBJ2-1; 8 positions match TRBD1. The CDR3 extends over 16 amino acids. From germline, CDR1 is MGHDK and CDR2 SYGVNS. Unmatched junction bases numbered 6, after V lost 1 base and J lost 4 bases. CDR3 residues: CASSEFAGQGYNEQFF. The CDR3 nucleotides read TGTGCCAGCAGTGAATTCGCTGGACAGGGTTACAATGAGCAGTTCTTC.

The chain has TRBV7-6 and TRBJ1-3; 7 bases fit TRBD1. The CDR3 runs 17 residues. V trimming: 5 bases; J trimming: 4 bases; junction bases outside the gene matches: 14. From germline, CDR1 is SGHVS and CDR2 FNYEAQ. The CDR3 DNA reads as TGTGCCAGCAGCCCACTTAACAGGGGTATAACCGGAAACACCATATATTTT. It encodes CASSPLNRGITGNTIYF.

The chain uses TRBV18 and TRBJ1-4; D unclear. Trimming left V 3 bases short and J 7 bases short, with 12 bases between. The CDR3 loop spans 14 amino acids. Per germline, CDR1 KGHSH and CDR2 LQKENI. The CDR3 DNA follows: TGTGCCAGCTCACCTTTTCGCACGGGTGAAAAACTGTTTTTT. It specifies CASSPFRTGEKLFF. Complete variable domain (other parts from reference TRBV18 and TRBJ1-4): NAGVMQNPRHLVRRRGQEARLRCSPMKGHSHVYWYRQLPEEGLKFMVYLQKENIIDESGMPKERFSAEFPKEGPSILRIQQVVRGDSAAYFCASSPFRTGEKLFFGSGTQLSVL.

The V and J genes are TRBV4-1 and TRBJ1-4; 10 positions match TRBD1. The CDR3 covers 16 residues. V lost 4 bases and J lost 3; bases outside the gene matches: 5. The V gene's germline CDR1 is MGHRA and CDR2 YSYEKL. The CDR3 DNA reads TGCGCCAGCAGCCTGGCCGGGACAGGGGCTAATGAAAAACTGTTTTTT. Protein sequence: CASSLAGTGANEKLFF.